The 18 T cell receptor beta chains below all came from one sample that was sequenced in a study of shared clonotypes between healthy human individuals. Terminally differentiated effector memory CD45RA+ cells were excluded by CCR7 positive selection of CD45RO-negative cells. The method was immunoSEQ multiplex PCR; TCRdb's version includes in-frame clones alone and lacks a portion of them. This sample carries about 2,200,000 clones, about 92% of them seen once, and the ten largest clones take 1.5% to 2%. What was sequenced was naive CD8+ T cells from PBMCs. The receptors derive from a man aged 18 to 30 in good health. Some clones in this sample may be carry-over from other donors' samples.

Note on this clone: Other DNA variants within this sample encode the same CDR3. The genes are TRBV27 and TRBJ1-5; D gene ambiguous. Deletions cut 8 bases from V and 4 bases from J, with 3 bases between. This CDR3 is 10 amino acids long. Germline-derived CDR1 and CDR2 are MNHEY and SMNVEV (reference sequence). CDR3 loop: CASGNQPQHF. The CDR3, as DNA: TGTGCCAGCGGTAATCAGCCCCAGCATTTT.

The rearrangement links TRBV11-2 to TRBJ2-3; D not certain. This CDR3 is built from 16 residues. From germline, CDR1 is SGHAT and CDR2 FQNNGV. V was clipped by 3 bases and J by 6 bases, with 19 bases between them. The CDR3 here is CASSFTPDHGRDTQYF. Written as DNA, the CDR3 is TGTGCCAGCAGCTTCACTCCCGACCACGGACGGGATACGCAGTATTTT.

The V and J genes are TRBV11-2 and TRBJ2-7; TRBD2 is a possible D gene (6 bases). The V end lost 1 base, the J end lost 2 bases, and 9 bases lay between the germline ends. Germline V gene sequence: CDR1 SGHAT, CDR2 FQNNGV. The CDR3 loop spans 14 amino acids. For the CDR3, the DNA is TGTGCCAGCAGCTTAGGGGGGGTCCCCTACGAGCAGTACTTC. Translating it yields CASSLGGVPYEQYF.

The chain carries TRBV28 and TRBJ2-5, with D perhaps matching TRBD1 (6 bases). This CDR3 is built from 16 residues. Germline CDR1 reads MDHEN; CDR2 reads SYDVKM. The V end was cut by 5 bases, the J end by 2 bases, with 18 bases between. The CDR3 region is CASSPATGDVQETQYF. The CDR3 DNA reads TGTGCCAGCAGTCCTGCGACAGGCGACGTACAAGAGACCCAGTACTTC.

This clone has a handful of counts. V is TRBV29-1 and J is TRBJ1-1, with D perhaps TRBD1 (6 bases). V was shortened by 4 bases and J by 2 bases, with 14 bases between the two germline ends. The germline V gene has CDR1 SQVTM and CDR2 ANQGSEA. The length of the CDR3 is 14 residues. For the CDR3, the DNA is TGCAGCGTTGCACAGGGAGCATATAACACTGAAGCTTTCTTT. This sequence encodes CSVAQGAYNTEAFF.

The chain links TRBV9 to TRBJ2-1; the match to TRBD2 covers 9 bases. The V gene end was trimmed by 1 base and the J gene end by 5 bases; junction bases not matched to a gene: 7. CDR1 is SGDLS, CDR2 YYNGEE, per germline. The CDR3 consists of 16 residues. The CDR3 DNA follows: TGTGCCAGCAGCGTAACTGGACTAGCGCTCGACAATGAGCAGTTCTTC. Translating it yields CASSVTGLALDNEQFF.

The genes are TRBV7-9 and TRBJ2-3; 10 bases are shared with TRBD2. Germline lookup yields CDR1 SEHNR and CDR2 FQNEAQ (reference sequence). The CDR3 is 17 amino acids. V gave up 7 bases and J gave up 2 bases; unmatched junction bases: 12. The CDR3 DNA follows: TGTGCCAGCACCTTTCCCGCAGCGGGAGGGCACACAGATACGCAGTATTTT. It codes for CASTFPAAGGHTDTQYF. Variable domain in full (rest from reference TRBV7-9 and TRBJ2-3): DTGVSQNPRHKITKRGQNVTFRCDPISEHNRLYWYRQTLGQGPEFLTYFQNEAQLEKSRLLSDRFSAERPKGSFSTLEIQRTEQGDSAMYLCASTFPAAGGHTDTQYFGPGTRLTVL.

The J gene is TRBJ2-7, the V gene TRBV9; TRBD2 aligns across 9 bases. The ends lost 2 bases at V and 5 bases at J; junction bases unmatched: 5. This CDR3 comprises 14 residues. Per germline, CDR1 SGDLS and CDR2 YYNGEE. CDR3 region: CASSVKTSGDEQYF. Here the CDR3 DNA reads TGTGCCAGCAGCGTTAAGACTAGCGGAGACGAGCAGTACTTC.

This clone was counted between two and nine times. The chain employs TRBV9 and TRBJ1-1, with a possible D match to TRBD1 (5 bases). The V gene lost 4 bases and the J gene lost 8 bases, with 18 bases spanning the gap. The germline gives CDR1 SGDLS, CDR2 YYNGEE. The CDR3 is 14 amino acids. The DNA for the CDR3 is TGTGCCAGCAGCCCCATCCCGAAGGGGCCCGAAGCTTTCTTT. Residues: CASSPIPKGPEAFF.

The chain combines TRBV2 with TRBJ1-1; tentative D call: TRBD1 (5 bases). From germline, CDR1 is SNHLY and CDR2 FYNNEI. V lost 3 bases, J lost 6 bases, and 20 bases lay in between. CDR3 size: 16 residues. In DNA form, the CDR3 reads TGTGCCAGCAGTGATAATAGGGTTAATCGGGGCGCTGAAGCTTTCTTT. As protein: CASSDNRVNRGAEAFF.

The V and J genes are TRBV29-1 and TRBJ2-1; 8 nucleotides match TRBD2. The V gene end was trimmed by 7 bases and the J gene end by 3 bases; junction bases not matched to a gene: 8. Germline V CDR1 and CDR2: SQVTM, ANQGSEA. CDR3 length: 14 amino acids. The CDR3 DNA reads TGCAGCGGGGACGGCGGGAGGCGCTACAATGAGCAGTTCTTC. This gives the protein CSGDGGRRYNEQFF.

The chain has TRBV15 and TRBJ2-3; D call uncertain. This CDR3 spans 12 amino acids. V lost 6 bases, J lost 0 bases, and 4 bases lay in between. From germline, CDR1 is LNHNV and CDR2 YYDKDF (reference sequence). CDR3 loop: CATRESTDTQYF. In nucleotides, the CDR3 is TGTGCCACCAGAGAGAGCACAGATACGCAGTATTTT.

J is TRBJ2-7 and V is TRBV6-1; perhaps TRBD2 as D (6 bases). The CDR3 consists of 14 residues. Trimming removed 8 bases at V and 1 base at J, with 15 bases between. In germline, CDR1 is MNHNS, CDR2 SASEGT. CDR3 nucleotide sequence: TGTGCCAGCCAGGGCACCGGACTATCCTACGAGCAGTACTTC. This translates into CASQGTGLSYEQYF.

This chain links TRBV19 with TRBJ1-1, with D possibly being TRBD1 (5 bases). Germline assignment: CDR1 LNHDA and CDR2 SQIVND (reference sequence). Trimming removed 6 bases from V and 3 bases from J, with 14 bases in between. The CDR3 is made up of 14 amino acids. The CDR3 sequence is CASSVGAADTEAFF. CDR3 DNA: TGTGCCAGTAGCGTTGGGGCGGCGGACACTGAAGCTTTCTTT.

The table lists this clone with a count of one. DNA for the CDR3: TGTGCCAGCAGCCTTGCGACATGGTTCACTGAAGCTTTCTTT. It translates to CASSLATWFTEAFF. The chain has TRBV27 and TRBJ1-1; D not certain. There are 14 residues in the CDR3. Per germline, CDR1 MNHEY and CDR2 SMNVEV (reference sequence). Trimming stripped 6 bases from V and 4 bases from J, with 15 bases between.

V is TRBV7-8 and J is TRBJ1-1; the D gene is possibly TRBD1 (6 bases). Germline-derived CDR1 and CDR2 are SGHVS and FQNEAQ. The CDR3 is 17 amino acids. V was cut by 1 base and J by 0 bases, with 15 bases left in between. The CDR3, as DNA: TGTGCCAGCAGCTTAGTAGGGGGACGGGCGTTGAACACTGAAGCTTTCTTT. Translated: CASSLVGGRALNTEAFF.

This rearrangement joins TRBV14 to TRBJ2-7; no clear D. CDR1 is SGHDN and CDR2 is FVKESK in the germline V gene. V was clipped by 5 bases and J by 1 base, with 6 bases between them. This CDR3 is built from 12 residues. The chain's CDR3 is CASSRRSYEQYF. The CDR3 DNA reads TGTGCCAGCAGCAGGCGATCCTACGAGCAGTACTTC.

The rearrangement links TRBV28 to TRBJ1-1, with 9 bases lining up with TRBD1. V dropped 6 bases and J dropped 3; count of bases not matched to a gene: 14. Germline V lookup: CDR1 MDHEN, CDR2 SYDVKM. This CDR3 is built from 17 residues. As DNA, the CDR3 is TGTGCCAGCAGCCGTATGACAGGGGGATATCTGGACACTGAAGCTTTCTTT. Protein: CASSRMTGGYLDTEAFF.